This T cell receptor (beta chain) was sequenced during a study of CD8 T cells in ankylosing spondylitis. One entry per CDR3 protein results from TCRdb running MiXCR on the 5' RACE reads. The data hold approximately 550,000 distinct CDR3 sequences, with roughly 13% observed a single time. CDR3 length: 15 amino acids. The study's findings and limits: From matched ankylosing spondylitis synovial fluid, disease-linked clones were reportedly recovered at significantly enriched levels. One TCR beta motif, made up of several highly homologous variants, appeared characteristic of ankylosing spondylitis blood. Reactive arthritis synovial fluid and blood previously showed some of these motif variants. Disease-linked clones were CD8+ and relatively rare in peripheral blood.

About this clonotype itself: Its antigen is still unknown.

The chain combines TRBV21-1 with TRBJ2-2; the table's D gene call, TRBD1, was not cross checked with the DNA. TRBV21-1 is a pseudogene segment. Input material: blood, either unsorted or a sorted T cell fraction (not recorded which). The TCR sequence derives from a male donor with ankylosing spondylitis. The CDR3 reads CASSGLSGGTGELFF. CDR3 bases: TGTGCCAGCAGTGGGCTTTCCGGGGGGACCGGGGAGCTGTTTTTT.